These 13 T cell receptor beta chains were sequenced from one sample in a study of T cell repertoires in cytomegalovirus infection (dated by TCRdb to the late 2010s). The run used an Illumina HiSeq 1500. Clones were called with MiXCR by TCRdb after fastp trimmed the public reads at Q25, and only in-frame beta chains were retained. Every CDR3 protein is listed once, alongside the most common genes and DNA of its rows. This sample has more than 500,000 distinct CDR3 sequences in its table, and about 15% of those were observed once. The ten most abundant clones make up under 30% of the sample. Sequenced sample: CD8+ T cells from PBMCs. These receptors were taken from a human donor in good health (CMV status not recorded). Some clones in this sample may be carry-over from other donors' samples.

This clonotype was seen repeatedly, ten times or more. CDR3 bases: TGTGCCAGCAGACTGCGGGACAACTCTGGAAACACCATATATTTT. Protein product: CASRLRDNSGNTIYF. J is TRBJ1-3 and V is TRBV11-2, with a weak D call TRBD1 (6 bases). Trimming removed 6 bases from V and 0 bases from J, with 12 bases in between. Germline assignment: CDR1 SGHAT and CDR2 FQNNGV. The CDR3 spans 15 residues.

The genes are TRBV5-8 and TRBJ1-5; no firm D call. Trimming took off 4 bases at V and 0 bases at J, with 14 bases between the two ends. Germline CDR1 reads SGHTS; CDR2 reads YDEGEE. The CDR3 has 16 residues. The CDR3 loop reads CASSIDPDNSNQPQHF. The CDR3 region has the DNA TGTGCCAGCAGCATCGACCCAGATAATAGCAATCAGCCCCAGCATTTT.

There are a few counts of this clonotype. The chain has TRBV6-6 and TRBJ2-7, with D perhaps TRBD1 or TRBD2 (5 bases each). Trimming took 0 bases from V and 5 from J, leaving 17 bases between them. The CDR3 length is 16 residues. Germline V gene lookup returns CDR1 MNHNY and CDR2 SVGAGI (reference sequence). The CDR3 is CASSYSGEGPGNEQYF. CDR3 nucleotide sequence: TGTGCCAGCAGTTACTCGGGTGAGGGACCGGGGAACGAGCAGTACTTC.

The CDR3 DNA sequence: TGCGCCAGCAGCCAAGGATCTCAATCGTTCACAGATACGCAGTATTTT. It translates to CASSQGSQSFTDTQYF. The rearrangement uses TRBV4-1 and TRBJ2-3; D gene ambiguous. This CDR3 region has 16 residues. Germline CDR1 is MGHRA and CDR2 is YSYEKL. V was cut by 1 base and J by 2 bases, with 13 bases left in between.

The chain recombines TRBV4-1 with TRBJ2-1; no clear D. V shed 0 bases and J shed 6 bases, with 18 bases lying between them. The CDR3 is made up of 17 amino acids. Germline assignment: CDR1 MGHRA and CDR2 YSYEKL. CDR3 region: CASSQDLGSLVGNEQFF. DNA for the CDR3: TGCGCCAGCAGCCAAGATCTGGGCTCTCTTGTGGGCAATGAGCAGTTCTTC.

This clonotype was seen only a few times. The V and J genes are TRBV12-5 and TRBJ1-5; the D gene is possibly TRBD1 (6 bases). The V gene lost 2 bases and the J gene lost 0 bases, with 11 bases spanning the gap. Germline loops: CDR1 LGHNT, CDR2 FRNRAP. The CDR3 runs 16 residues. As DNA, the CDR3 is TGTGCTAGTGGTTTGTCCCCGACAGGTAGCAATCAGCCCCAGCATTTT. Translated, it gives CASGLSPTGSNQPQHF.

This sequence joins TRBV4-2 and TRBJ1-2, with no clear D. Germline V gene sequence: CDR1 LGHNA, CDR2 YNFKEQ. The CDR3 runs to 15 residues. V shed 1 base and J shed 1 base, with 10 bases lying between them. CDR3 sequence reads: CASSQGVALNYGYTF. CDR3 sequence (DNA): TGTGCCAGCAGCCAAGGGGTGGCGCTTAACTATGGCTACACCTTC.

With regard to this clonotype: The junction and the germline gene differ at one end; a read error may be behind it. V and J are TRBV27 and TRBJ1-1; D may be TRBD1 (6 bases). Germline V lookup: CDR1 MNHEY, CDR2 SMNVEV (reference sequence). CDR3 size: 15 residues. The CDR3 region has the DNA TGTGCCAGCAGTATTGAGGGGGGGGGGAACTCTGAAGCTTTCTTT. It yields the protein CASSIEGGGNSEAFF.

This chain links TRBV9 with TRBJ1-4; D possibly corresponds to TRBD1 (5 bases). The CDR3 consists of 15 residues. V lost 0 bases to trimming and J lost 1 base, with 7 bases between them. From germline, CDR1 is SGDLS and CDR2 YYNGEE. The CDR3 spells CASSVEGRTNEKLFF. The CDR3 DNA follows: TGTGCCAGCAGCGTAGAGGGGAGAACTAATGAAAAACTGTTTTTT.

This clonotype was picked up a small number of times. This rearrangement joins TRBV6-1 to TRBJ2-3; tentative D call: TRBD1 (5 bases). There are 16 residues in the CDR3. CDR1 and CDR2 from the germline V gene are MNHNS and SASEGT. The germline V and J ends were trimmed by 5 bases and 2 bases, with 17 bases remaining between them. The CDR3 sequence is CASSPWGGVATDTQYF. Written as DNA, the CDR3 is TGTGCCAGCAGTCCTTGGGGCGGAGTGGCCACAGATACGCAGTATTTT.

The genes are TRBV7-9 and TRBJ1-1; TRBD1 matches 10 bases. Germline V lookup: CDR1 SEHNR, CDR2 FQNEAQ (reference sequence). The CDR3 runs to 16 residues. With 5 bases clipped from V and 5 bases from J, the junction kept 11 bases outside the gene matches. The CDR3 nucleotides read TGTGCCAGCAGCCCCCGGTCCAGGACAGGGGGAACTGAAGCTTTCTTT. Translated, it gives CASSPRSRTGGTEAFF.

The V call is TRBV10-3, the J call TRBJ2-3; D gene ambiguous. Germline V gene data show CDR1 as ENHRY and CDR2 as SYGVKD. V lost 3 bases, J lost 2 bases, and 6 bases lay in between. The CDR3 totals 13 residues. Here the CDR3 DNA reads TGTGCCATCAGTGAAAAGTTCACAGATACGCAGTATTTT. This codes for CAISEKFTDTQYF.

This clonotype was counted many times. This sequence joins TRBV14 and TRBJ2-1; no clear D. Trimming took off 0 bases at V and 4 bases at J, with 7 bases between the two ends. This CDR3 comprises 14 residues. Germline CDR1 SGHDN, CDR2 FVKESK. The CDR3 nucleotides are TGTGCCAGCAGCCAAGACAGTAATTACAATGAGCAGTTCTTC. Its translation: CASSQDSNYNEQFF.